A single sample gave rise to the 3 T cell receptor beta chains below, sequenced in a study of neurological immune-mediated disorders. In TCRdb, the 5' RACE reads were re-called with MiXCR into one record per CDR3 protein. Of approximately 19,000 distinct CDR3 sequences in the sample, around 16% were seen once. The sequenced material came from PBMCs. The receptors were sampled from a female donor with HTLV-1-associated myelopathy (HAM/TSP).

This clonotype came up many times. This chain connects TRBV20-1 to TRBJ2-7, with 8 bases lining up with TRBD1. Germline V gene sequence: CDR1 DFQATT, CDR2 SNEGSKA (reference sequence). The CDR3 contains 15 residues. The junction had 6 bases not matched to a gene; V was cut back by 0 bases and J by 2 bases. In nucleotides, the CDR3 is TGCAGTGCTAGAGAGGAGACAGGGGTGACCTACGAGCAGTACTTC. Translating it yields CSAREETGVTYEQYF.

This clonotype is large (0.1 to 1%). The V gene is TRBV20-1, the J gene TRBJ2-1; 9 bases are shared with TRBD2. Germline-derived CDR1 and CDR2 are DFQATT and SNEGSKA (reference sequence). This CDR3 comprises 16 residues. V was pared by 1 base and J by 7 bases, with 11 bases of the junction left unmatched. The CDR3 DNA follows: TGCAGTGCTAGAGGGCCCGGGCGGGAGGGCTTGAATGAGCAGTTCTTC. Protein sequence: CSARGPGREGLNEQFF.

This clonotype was seen at least ten times. The rearrangement links TRBV7-9 to TRBJ2-7, with 9 bases matching TRBD2. J lost 7 bases, V lost 2 bases, and 15 bases had no gene match. The germline CDR1 and CDR2 sequences are SEHNR and FQNEAQ (reference sequence). This CDR3 is built from 17 residues. Here the CDR3 reads CASSLILKVGLAEEQYF. In DNA, the CDR3 is TGTGCCAGCAGCTTAATCTTAAAAGTGGGACTAGCTGAAGAGCAGTACTTC.